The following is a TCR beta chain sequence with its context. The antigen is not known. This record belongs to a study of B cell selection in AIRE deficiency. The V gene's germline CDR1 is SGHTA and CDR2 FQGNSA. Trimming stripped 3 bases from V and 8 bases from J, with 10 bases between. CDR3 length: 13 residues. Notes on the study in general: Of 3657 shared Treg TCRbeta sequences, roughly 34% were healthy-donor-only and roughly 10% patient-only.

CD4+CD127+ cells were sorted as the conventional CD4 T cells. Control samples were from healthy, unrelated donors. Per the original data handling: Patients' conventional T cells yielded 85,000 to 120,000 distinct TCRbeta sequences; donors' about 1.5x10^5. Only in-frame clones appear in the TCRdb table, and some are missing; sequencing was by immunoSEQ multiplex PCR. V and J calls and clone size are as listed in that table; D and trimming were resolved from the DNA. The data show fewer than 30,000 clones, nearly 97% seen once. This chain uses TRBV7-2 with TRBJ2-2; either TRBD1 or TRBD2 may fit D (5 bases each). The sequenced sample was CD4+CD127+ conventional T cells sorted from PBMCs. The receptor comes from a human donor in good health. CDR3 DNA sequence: TGTGCCAGCAGCTTCGGGGCTCGAGGGGAGCTGTTTTTT. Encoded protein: CASSFGARGELFF.